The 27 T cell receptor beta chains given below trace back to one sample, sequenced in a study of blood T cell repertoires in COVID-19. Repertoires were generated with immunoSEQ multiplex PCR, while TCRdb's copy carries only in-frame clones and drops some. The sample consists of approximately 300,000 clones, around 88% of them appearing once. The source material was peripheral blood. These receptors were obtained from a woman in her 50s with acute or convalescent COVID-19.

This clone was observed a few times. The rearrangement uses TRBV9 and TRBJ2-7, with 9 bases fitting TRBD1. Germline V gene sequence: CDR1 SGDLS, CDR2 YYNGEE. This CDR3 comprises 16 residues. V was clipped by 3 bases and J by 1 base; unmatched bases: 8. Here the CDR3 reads CASSAWGQGGSYEQYF. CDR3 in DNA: TGTGCCAGCAGCGCATGGGGACAGGGTGGATCCTACGAGCAGTACTTC. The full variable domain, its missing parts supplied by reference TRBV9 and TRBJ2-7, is DSGVTQTPKHLITATGQRVTLRCSPRSGDLSVYWYQQSLDQGLQFLIQYYNGEERAKGNILERFSAQQFPDLHSELNLSSLELGDSALYFCASSAWGQGGSYEQYFGPGTRLTVT.

The CDR3 reads CAWSGTYTDTQYF. DNA for the CDR3: TGTGCCTGGAGCGGGACATACACAGATACGCAGTATTTT. V gene TRBV30 combines with J gene TRBJ2-3; weak D call: TRBD1 (6 bases). The germline gives CDR1 GTSNPN, CDR2 SVGIG (reference sequence). The CDR3 sequence is 13 residues long. The germline V and J ends were trimmed by 3 bases and 2 bases, with 9 bases remaining between them.

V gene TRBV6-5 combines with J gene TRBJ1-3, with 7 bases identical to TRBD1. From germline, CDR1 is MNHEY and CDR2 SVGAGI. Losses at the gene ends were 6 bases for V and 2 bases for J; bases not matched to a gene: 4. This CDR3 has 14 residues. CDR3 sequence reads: CASSLTGTGNTIYF. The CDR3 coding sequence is TGTGCCAGCAGCCTGACAGGGACTGGAAACACCATATATTTT.

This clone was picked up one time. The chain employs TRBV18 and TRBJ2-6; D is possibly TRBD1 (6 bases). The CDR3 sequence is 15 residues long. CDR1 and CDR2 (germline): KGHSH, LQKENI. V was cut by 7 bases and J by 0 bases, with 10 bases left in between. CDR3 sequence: CASYQGNSGANVLTF. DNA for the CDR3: TGTGCCAGCTATCAGGGGAACTCTGGGGCCAACGTCCTGACTTTC.

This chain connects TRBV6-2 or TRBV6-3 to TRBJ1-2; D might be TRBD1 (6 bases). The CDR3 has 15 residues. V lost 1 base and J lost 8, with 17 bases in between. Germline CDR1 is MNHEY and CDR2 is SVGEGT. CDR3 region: CASSYWNREADGYTF. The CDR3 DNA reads TGTGCCAGCAGTTACTGGAACAGGGAAGCGGACGGCTACACCTTC.

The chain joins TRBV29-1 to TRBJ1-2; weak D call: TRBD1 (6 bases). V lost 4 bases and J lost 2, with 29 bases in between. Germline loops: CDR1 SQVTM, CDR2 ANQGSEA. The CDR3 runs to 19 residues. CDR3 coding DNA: TGCAGCGTTGGGGGGCGACAGGCGGAAAACCACCCCCTCAACTATGGCTACACCTTC. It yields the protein CSVGGRQAENHPLNYGYTF.

CDR3 sequence (DNA): TGTGCCAGCAGTGAAATAGGGGGTTACACTGAAGCTTTCTTT. It encodes CASSEIGGYTEAFF. The chain employs TRBV2 and TRBJ1-1, with D perhaps matching TRBD1 (6 bases). V was pared by 2 bases and J by 3 bases, with 10 bases between. This CDR3 is built from 14 residues. Looked up from germline, CDR1 is SNHLY and CDR2 is FYNNEI.

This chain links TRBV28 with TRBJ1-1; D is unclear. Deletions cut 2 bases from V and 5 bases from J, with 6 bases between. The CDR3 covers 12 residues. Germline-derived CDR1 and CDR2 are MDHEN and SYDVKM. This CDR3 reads CASSLPGTEAFF. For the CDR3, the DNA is TGTGCCAGCAGTTTACCGGGTACTGAAGCTTTCTTT. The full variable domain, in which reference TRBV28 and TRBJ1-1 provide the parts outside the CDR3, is DVKVTQSSRYLVKRTGEKVFLECVQDMDHENMFWYRQDPGLGLRLIYFSYDVKMKEKGDIPEGYSVSREKKERFSLILESASTNQTSMYLCASSLPGTEAFFGQGTRLTVV.

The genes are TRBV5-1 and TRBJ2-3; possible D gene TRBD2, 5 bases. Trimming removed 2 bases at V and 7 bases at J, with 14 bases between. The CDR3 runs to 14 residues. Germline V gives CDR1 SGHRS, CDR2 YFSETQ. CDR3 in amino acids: CASSFGRPGNTQYF. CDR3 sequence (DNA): TGCGCCAGCAGCTTCGGACGGCCGGGGAATACGCAGTATTTT.

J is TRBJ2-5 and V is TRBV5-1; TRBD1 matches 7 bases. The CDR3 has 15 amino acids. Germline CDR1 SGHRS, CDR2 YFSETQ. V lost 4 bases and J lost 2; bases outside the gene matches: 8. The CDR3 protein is CASSLMDRTQETQYF. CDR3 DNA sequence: TGCGCCAGCAGCCTTATGGACAGGACTCAAGAGACCCAGTACTTC.

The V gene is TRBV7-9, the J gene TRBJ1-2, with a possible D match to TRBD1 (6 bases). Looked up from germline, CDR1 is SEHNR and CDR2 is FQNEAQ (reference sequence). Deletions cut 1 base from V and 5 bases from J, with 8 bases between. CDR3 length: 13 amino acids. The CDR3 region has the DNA TGTGCCAGCAGCTTAGGTACAGGGTATGGCTACACCTTC. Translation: CASSLGTGYGYTF.

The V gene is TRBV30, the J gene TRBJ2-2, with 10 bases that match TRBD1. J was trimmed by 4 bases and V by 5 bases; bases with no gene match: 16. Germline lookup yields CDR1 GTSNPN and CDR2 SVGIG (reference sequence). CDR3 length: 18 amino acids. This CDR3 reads CAWGHAYGTGESTGELFF. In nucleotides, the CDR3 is TGTGCCTGGGGTCATGCTTATGGGACAGGGGAGAGCACCGGGGAGCTGTTTTTT.

The CDR3 nucleotides are TGTGCCAGCACCTTAAGCCCGAACAGGGACGATAATTCACCCCTCCACTTT. Amino acids: CASTLSPNRDDNSPLHF. The chain employs TRBV5-4 and TRBJ1-6; maybe TRBD1 (6 bases). The CDR3 runs to 17 residues. V lost 6 bases, J lost 5 bases, and 21 bases lay in between. Looked up from germline, CDR1 is SGHNT and CDR2 is YYREEE (reference sequence). The entire variable domain, with the rest obtained from reference TRBV5-4 and TRBJ1-6, is as follows: ETGVTQSPTHLIKTRGQQVTLRCSSQSGHNTVSWYQQALGQGPQFIFQYYREEENGRGNFPPRFSGLQFPNYSSELNVNALELDDSALYLCASTLSPNRDDNSPLHFGNGTRLTVT.

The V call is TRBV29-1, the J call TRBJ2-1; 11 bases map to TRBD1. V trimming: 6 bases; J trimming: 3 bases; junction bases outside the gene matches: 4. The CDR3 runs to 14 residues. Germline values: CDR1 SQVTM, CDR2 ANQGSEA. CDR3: CSVGGTGGYNEQFF. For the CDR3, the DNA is TGCAGCGTAGGTGGGACAGGGGGCTACAATGAGCAGTTCTTC.

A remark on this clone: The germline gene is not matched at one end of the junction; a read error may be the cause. The CDR3 bases are TGTGCCAGCAGTAACTCCCGGAGGCGGGAGGGCCAAGAGCAGTACTTC. Its protein is CASSNSRRREGQEQYF. V gene TRBV6-5 combines with J gene TRBJ2-7; 9 bases fit TRBD2. Germline loops: CDR1 MNHEY, CDR2 SVGAGI. The CDR3 has 16 residues.

The CDR3: CASSLGSGQGRADTQYF. The CDR3 bases are TGCGCCAGCAGCTTGGGTTCGGGACAGGGGAGGGCAGATACGCAGTATTTT. This sequence joins TRBV5-1 and TRBJ2-3; 10 bases line up with TRBD1. With 0 bases clipped from V and 4 bases from J, the junction kept 8 bases outside the gene matches. Germline-derived CDR1 and CDR2 are SGHRS and YFSETQ. This CDR3 spans 17 amino acids.

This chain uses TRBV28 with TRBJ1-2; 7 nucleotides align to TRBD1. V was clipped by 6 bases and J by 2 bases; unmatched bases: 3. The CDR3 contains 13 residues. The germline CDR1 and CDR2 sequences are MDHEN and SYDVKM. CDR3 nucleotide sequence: TGTGCCAGCAGACGACAGGGCAACTATGGCTACACCTTC. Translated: CASRRQGNYGYTF.

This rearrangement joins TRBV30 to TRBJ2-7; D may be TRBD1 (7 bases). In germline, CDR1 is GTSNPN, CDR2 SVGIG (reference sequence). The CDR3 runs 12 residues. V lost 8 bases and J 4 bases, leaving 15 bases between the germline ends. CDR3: CAGGQGVYEQYF. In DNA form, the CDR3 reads TGTGCCGGGGGGCAGGGGGTTTACGAGCAGTACTTC.

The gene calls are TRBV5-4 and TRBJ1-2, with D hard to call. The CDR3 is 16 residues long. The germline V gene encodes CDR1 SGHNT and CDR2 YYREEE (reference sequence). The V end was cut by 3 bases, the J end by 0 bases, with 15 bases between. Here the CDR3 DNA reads TGTGCCAGCAGCTCGAGAGGCGGACTAGCTAACTATGGCTACACCTTC. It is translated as CASSSRGGLANYGYTF.

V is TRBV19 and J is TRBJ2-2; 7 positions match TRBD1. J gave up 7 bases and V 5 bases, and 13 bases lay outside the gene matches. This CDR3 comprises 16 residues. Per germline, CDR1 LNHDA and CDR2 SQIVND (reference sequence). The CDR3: CASSARTGEVRGELFF. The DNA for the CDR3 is TGTGCCAGTAGTGCCCGGACAGGCGAGGTGCGCGGGGAGCTGTTTTTT.

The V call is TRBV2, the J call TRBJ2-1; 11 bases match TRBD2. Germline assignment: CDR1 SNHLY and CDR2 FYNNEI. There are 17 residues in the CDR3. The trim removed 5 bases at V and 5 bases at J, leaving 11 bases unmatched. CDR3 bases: TGTGCCAGCAGTTGGTCTACGACTAGCGGGACCAACAATGAGCAGTTCTTC. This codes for CASSWSTTSGTNNEQFF.

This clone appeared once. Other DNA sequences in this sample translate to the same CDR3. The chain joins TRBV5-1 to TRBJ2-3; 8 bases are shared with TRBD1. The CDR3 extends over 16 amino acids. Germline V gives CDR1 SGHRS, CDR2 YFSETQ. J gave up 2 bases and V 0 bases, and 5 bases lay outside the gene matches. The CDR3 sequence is CASSLGAGGPTDTQYF. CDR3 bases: TGCGCCAGCAGCTTGGGGGCAGGGGGCCCCACAGATACGCAGTATTTT.

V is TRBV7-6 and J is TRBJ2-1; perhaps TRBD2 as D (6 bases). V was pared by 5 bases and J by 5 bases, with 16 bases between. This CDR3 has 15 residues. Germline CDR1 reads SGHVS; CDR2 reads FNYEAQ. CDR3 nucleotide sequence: TGTGCCAGCAGCCCCCGTCGACTAGTTAACAATGAGCAGTTCTTC. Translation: CASSPRRLVNNEQFF.

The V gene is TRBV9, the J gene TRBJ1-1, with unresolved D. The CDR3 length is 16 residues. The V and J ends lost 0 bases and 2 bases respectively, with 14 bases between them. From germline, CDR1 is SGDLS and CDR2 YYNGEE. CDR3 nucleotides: TGTGCCAGCAGCGTAGACGCCCGGGTTGGCAACACTGAAGCTTTCTTT. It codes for CASSVDARVGNTEAFF.

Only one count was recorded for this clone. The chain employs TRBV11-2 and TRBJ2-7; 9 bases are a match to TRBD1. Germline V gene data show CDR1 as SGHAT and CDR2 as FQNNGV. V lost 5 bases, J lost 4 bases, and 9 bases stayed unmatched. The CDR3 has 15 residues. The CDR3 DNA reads TGTGCCAGCAGCCCCGGGACAGGGCGTGGGTACGAGCAGTACTTC. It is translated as CASSPGTGRGYEQYF. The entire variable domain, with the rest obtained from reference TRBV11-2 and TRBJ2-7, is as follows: EAGVAQSPRYKIIEKRQSVAFWCNPISGHATLYWYQQILGQGPKLLIQFQNNGVVDDSQLPKDRFSAERLKGVDSTLKIQPAKLEDSAVYLCASSPGTGRGYEQYFGPGTRLTVT.

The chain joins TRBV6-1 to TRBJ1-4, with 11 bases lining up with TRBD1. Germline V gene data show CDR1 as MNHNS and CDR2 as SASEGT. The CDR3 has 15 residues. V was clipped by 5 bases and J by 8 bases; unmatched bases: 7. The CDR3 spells CASSPPGQGGEKLFF. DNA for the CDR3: TGTGCCAGCAGTCCTCCGGGACAGGGGGGGGAAAAACTGTTTTTT.

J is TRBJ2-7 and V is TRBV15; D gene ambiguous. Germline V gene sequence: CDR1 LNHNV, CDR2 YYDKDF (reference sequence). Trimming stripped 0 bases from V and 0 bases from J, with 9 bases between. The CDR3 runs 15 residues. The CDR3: CATSRDVSYSYEQYF. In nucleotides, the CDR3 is TGTGCCACCAGCAGAGATGTAAGCTACTCCTACGAGCAGTACTTC.